This T cell receptor (beta chain) appears in the sequencing data of a study of T cells in Graves' hyperthyroidism and ophthalmopathy. Looking at the study overall: Upon initial diagnosis and before any treatment, peripheral blood was collected. The study's findings and limits: Ophthalmopathy was separated from stable hyperthyroidism by a 13 V-J model.

Template material for amplifying TCR beta CDR3 regions consisted of RNA transcripts. The TCR CDR3 first-round RT-PCR relied on the HTBI primer set. Each CDR3 protein gets one entry after TCRdb re-called the multiplex PCR reads with MiXCR. This sample has 750,000 to 900,000 distinct CDR3 sequences, with roughly 37% found just once. On this clonotype itself: Its target is not known. One end of the junction fails to match germline, which may point to a read error.

Stable Graves' hyperthyroidism meant no ophthalmopathy progression within 18 months. Participants, patients aged 18 to 65, had newly diagnosed hyperthyroidism with a duration under 2 months. Germline V gene lookup returns CDR1 SGHRS and CDR2 YFSETQ. This CDR3 spans 15 amino acids. This clonotype was obtained from a man aged 18 to 30 with Graves' hyperthyroidism. The genes are TRBV5-1 and TRBJ1-5; D is unresolved. Sequences were obtained from blood. The CDR3 region has the DNA TGTGCCAGCAGCTTAGCGGCCCATTCCAATCAGCCCCAGCATTTT. It codes for CASSLAAHSNQPQHF.